The TCR beta chain described here comes from a study of blood T cell repertoires in COVID-19. Whole-study context: The cDNA or gDNA used as material had been derived from T cells, B-cell-depleted T cells, or PBMCs.

Original methodology: Reference gene primer amplification gave nucleated cell count estimates. Sequencing used immunoSEQ multiplex PCR; TCRdb keeps in-frame clones, though not all of them. That table is the source of V, J and clone size, and D and trimming were worked out from the DNA. The sample carries 140,000 or so clones, around 84% recorded once. V gave up 3 bases and J gave up 8 bases; unmatched junction bases: 8. CDR1 is SGHRS and CDR2 is YFSETQ in the germline V gene. The CDR3 is 14 residues long. The material sequenced was peripheral blood. V and J are TRBV5-1 and TRBJ1-2, with 9 bases aligning to TRBD1. The source is a human donor with acute or convalescent COVID-19. The donor label of this sample is uncertain. The CDR3 protein is CASSSGQGRMGYTF. DNA of the CDR3: TGCGCCAGCAGCTCGGGACAGGGTCGCATGGGCTACACCTTC.